This section outlines one T cell receptor beta chain sequence together with its context. Original methodology: Quantification of nucleated cells was approximated via reference gene primer amplification. The table came from immunoSEQ multiplex PCR; TCRdb's copy has only in-frame clones and leaves some out. That table is the source of V, J and clone size, and D and trimming were worked out from the DNA. This sample has about 210,000 clones, with around four fifths found just once. This CDR3 region has 17 residues. The junction had 6 bases not matched to a gene; V was cut back by 5 bases and J by 3 bases. Germline CDR1 SGHTA, CDR2 FQGTGA. These data originate in a study of blood T cell repertoires in COVID-19. Overall study: T cells, B-cell-depleted T cells, or PBMCs provided the cDNA or gDNA that served as material.

Sequencing was performed on peripheral blood. The chain combines TRBV7-3 with TRBJ2-2; TRBD2 agrees at 13 bases. The receptor's source is a woman between 45 and 65 years old with acute or convalescent COVID-19. The CDR3 loop is CASSPIGTSGDTGELFF. The CDR3 DNA follows: TGTGCCAGCAGCCCAATTGGGACTAGCGGGGACACCGGGGAGCTGTTTTTT.